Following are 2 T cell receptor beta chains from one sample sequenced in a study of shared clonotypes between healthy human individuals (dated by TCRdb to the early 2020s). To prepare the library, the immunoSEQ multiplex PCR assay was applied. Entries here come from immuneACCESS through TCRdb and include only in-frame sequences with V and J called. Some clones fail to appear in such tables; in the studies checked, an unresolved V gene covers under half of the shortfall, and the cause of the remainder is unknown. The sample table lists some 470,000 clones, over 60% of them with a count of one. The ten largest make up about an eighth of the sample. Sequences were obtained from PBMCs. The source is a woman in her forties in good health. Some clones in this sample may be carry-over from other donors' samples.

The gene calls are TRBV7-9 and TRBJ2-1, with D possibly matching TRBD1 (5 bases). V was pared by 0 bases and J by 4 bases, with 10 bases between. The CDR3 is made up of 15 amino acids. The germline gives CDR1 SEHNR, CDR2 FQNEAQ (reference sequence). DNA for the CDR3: TGTGCCAGCAGCTTAGCAGGGGTGCGGTACAATGAGCAGTTCTTC. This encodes CASSLAGVRYNEQFF.

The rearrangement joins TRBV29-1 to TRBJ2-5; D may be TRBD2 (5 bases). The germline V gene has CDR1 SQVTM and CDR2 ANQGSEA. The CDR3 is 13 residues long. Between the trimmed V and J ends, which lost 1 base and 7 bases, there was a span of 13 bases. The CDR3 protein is CSVEVGSAGTQYF. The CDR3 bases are TGCAGCGTTGAAGTGGGGAGTGCTGGGACCCAGTACTTC.